Listed here are 28 T cell receptor beta chains from one sample, sequenced in a study of shared clonotypes between healthy human individuals. TCRdb's table, derived via immunoSEQ multiplex PCR, lists solely in-frame clones and lacks some. The sample lists roughly 2.6 million clones, 90% to 95% seen once, with roughly 0.14% in the top ten. Material: naive CD4+ T cells sorted from blood. Subset denoted: CD45RA+ positively selected. Every receptor here comes from a man younger than 35 in good health.

V and J are TRBV11-3 and TRBJ2-5, with TRBD1 identical over 9 bases. The CDR3 has 15 amino acids. Trimming took 5 bases from V and 5 from J; bases not matched to a gene: 9. CDR1 SGHNT and CDR2 YENEEA come from the germline V gene. CDR3 loop: CASSPGTGKGETQYF. CDR3 nucleotides: TGTGCCAGCAGCCCGGGGACAGGGAAGGGCGAGACCCAGTACTTC.

V usage is TRBV25-1 and J usage is TRBJ1-2; D is unclear. Germline loops: CDR1 MGHDK, CDR2 SYGVNS. V lost 6 bases and J 4 bases, leaving 12 bases between the germline ends. This CDR3 is 13 amino acids long. The CDR3 region is CASRMGNGYGYTF. The DNA of the CDR3 is TGTGCCAGCAGGATGGGTAACGGCTATGGCTACACCTTC.

In DNA form, the CDR3 reads TGCGCCAGCAGCTTTGAGATAGGGGGGCTCACTGAAGCTTTCTTT. Its translation is CASSFEIGGLTEAFF. The rearrangement joins TRBV5-1 to TRBJ1-1; the D gene is possibly TRBD1 (6 bases). V was cut by 2 bases and J by 4 bases, with 15 bases left in between. The CDR3 covers 15 residues. The germline V gene encodes CDR1 SGHRS and CDR2 YFSETQ.

This chain connects TRBV25-1 to TRBJ1-1; no firm D call. The CDR3 has 14 residues. Germline V gene sequence: CDR1 MGHDK, CDR2 SYGVNS. V lost 7 bases and J 0 bases, leaving 12 bases between the germline ends. The CDR3 protein is CASTPPGVNTEAFF. In nucleotides, the CDR3 is TGTGCCAGCACACCCCCCGGTGTGAACACTGAAGCTTTCTTT.

The rearrangement joins TRBV2 to TRBJ2-6; 8 nucleotides agree with TRBD2. This CDR3 has 16 residues. With 6 bases clipped from V and 2 bases from J, the junction kept 6 bases outside the gene matches. Germline values: CDR1 SNHLY, CDR2 FYNNEI. The CDR3: CASRGGGTTGANVLTF. In DNA, the CDR3 is TGTGCCAGCAGAGGCGGGGGGACAACTGGGGCCAACGTCCTGACTTTC.

V is TRBV19 and J is TRBJ2-2; the match to TRBD2 covers 9 bases. Trimming at V came to 4 bases and at J to 5 bases, leaving 11 bases not matched to a gene. Germline-derived CDR1 and CDR2 are LNHDA and SQIVND (reference sequence). The CDR3 spans 17 residues. CDR3 coding DNA: TGTGCCAGTAGTACCCCCCGGAGTAGCGGGGGTACCGGGGAGCTGTTTTTT. As protein: CASSTPRSSGGTGELFF. Full variable domain (outside the CDR3, taken from reference TRBV19 and TRBJ2-2): DGGITQSPKYLFRKEGQNVTLSCEQNLNHDAMYWYRQDPGQGLRLIYYSQIVNDFQKGDIAEGYSVSREKKESFPLTVTSAQKNPTAFYLCASSTPRSSGGTGELFFGEGSRLTVL.

The chain recombines TRBV5-1 with TRBJ2-7, with 10 bases aligning to TRBD2. CDR3 size: 15 residues. The germline CDR1 and CDR2 sequences are SGHRS and YFSETQ. After removal of 3 bases from V and 7 bases from J, the junction contained 10 bases not matched to a gene. This CDR3 is CASSSRAGGPGEQYF. Here the CDR3 DNA reads TGCGCCAGCAGCTCACGAGCGGGAGGGCCGGGTGAGCAGTACTTC.

The chain carries TRBV9 and TRBJ1-5; D is uncertain. V shed 5 bases and J shed 0 bases, with 12 bases lying between them. In germline, CDR1 is SGDLS, CDR2 YYNGEE. The CDR3 totals 15 residues. The CDR3 is CASSSDLGSNQPQHF. DNA for the CDR3: TGTGCCAGCAGTTCAGATCTTGGTAGCAATCAGCCCCAGCATTTT.

Of note for this clone: At one end, the junction sequence differs from germline, possibly due to a read error. The CDR3 DNA sequence: TGCGCCAGCAGCCAAGTGCGTGCCTACGGGCAGTACTTC. It encodes CASSQVRAYGQYF. This rearrangement joins TRBV4-3 to TRBJ2-7; D remains ambiguous. CDR1 and CDR2 from the germline V gene are LGHNA and YSLEER. CDR3 size: 13 residues.

The genes are TRBV27 and TRBJ2-4; D remains ambiguous. V lost 0 bases to trimming and J lost 1 base, with 10 bases between them. Germline-derived CDR1 and CDR2 are MNHEY and SMNVEV (reference sequence). There are 16 residues in the CDR3. The CDR3 region is CASSLSWQEAKNIQYF. CDR3 DNA: TGTGCCAGCAGTTTATCCTGGCAGGAGGCCAAAAACATTCAGTACTTC.

The CDR3 reads CAISLTTDTGRSYEQYF. CDR3 DNA sequence: TGTGCCATCAGCCTCACAACCGATACAGGGAGGTCCTACGAGCAGTACTTC. The chain uses TRBV10-3 and TRBJ2-7; D possibly uses TRBD1 or TRBD2 (6 bases each). This CDR3 is built from 17 residues. Germline V gives CDR1 ENHRY, CDR2 SYGVKD. V was trimmed by 6 bases and J by 1 base, leaving 22 bases between them.

CDR3 sequence: CASSFLAGDTQYF. The CDR3, as DNA: TGTGCCAGCAGTTTCCTAGCGGGAGATACGCAGTATTTT. The chain is built from TRBV19 and TRBJ2-3; 8 bases line up with TRBD2. This CDR3 spans 13 amino acids. The germline V gene has CDR1 LNHDA and CDR2 SQIVND (reference sequence). J lost 5 bases, V lost 9 bases, and 7 bases had no gene match.

Only one count was recorded for this clone. The chain combines TRBV7-8 with TRBJ2-3; tentatively, D is TRBD2 (6 bases). Trimming took off 1 base at V and 2 bases at J, with 10 bases between the two ends. The CDR3 contains 15 residues. Germline V gene sequence: CDR1 SGHVS, CDR2 FQNEAQ. In nucleotides, the CDR3 is TGTGCCAGCAGCTTAGTTGGGGGGACCACAGATACGCAGTATTTT. As protein: CASSLVGGTTDTQYF.

The V gene is TRBV11-2, the J gene TRBJ1-5; possibly TRBD1 for D (6 bases). V lost 1 base to trimming and J lost 6 bases, with 16 bases between them. Germline V gene sequence: CDR1 SGHAT, CDR2 FQNNGV. The CDR3 has 16 residues. Here the CDR3 reads CASSLVRGAVSQPQHF. DNA for the CDR3: TGTGCCAGCAGCTTAGTGCGGGGGGCGGTCAGTCAGCCCCAGCATTTT.

J is TRBJ1-2 and V is TRBV18; tentative D call: TRBD1 (5 bases). The CDR3 totals 13 residues. The germline V and J ends were trimmed by 2 bases and 3 bases, with 7 bases remaining between them. Germline-derived CDR1 and CDR2 are KGHSH and LQKENI. The CDR3 region is CASSPETDYGYTF. The CDR3 nucleotides are TGTGCCAGCTCACCAGAGACAGACTATGGCTACACCTTC.

About this clone: This same CDR3 is encoded by further DNA sequences in the sample. The V and J genes are TRBV5-1 and TRBJ2-3, with D possibly being TRBD2 (5 bases). This CDR3 region has 14 residues. CDR1 is SGHRS and CDR2 is YFSETQ in the germline V gene. Trimming removed 4 bases from V and 0 bases from J, with 9 bases in between. The CDR3 DNA follows: TGCGCCAGCAGCCCCGGACTTAGCACAGATACGCAGTATTTT. This gives the protein CASSPGLSTDTQYF.

The rearrangement uses TRBV19 and TRBJ1-2; D unclear. The CDR3 has 12 residues. With 5 bases removed from V and 4 bases from J, the gap between germline ends came to 8 bases. Germline V CDR1 and CDR2: LNHDA, SQIVND (reference sequence). CDR3 sequence reads: CASSRGGYGYTF. The CDR3 region has the DNA TGTGCCAGTAGTCGTGGTGGCTATGGCTACACCTTC.

The J gene is TRBJ2-1, the V gene TRBV7-6; D gene ambiguous. Trimming left V 1 base short and J 0 bases short, with 13 bases between. Germline CDR1 SGHVS, CDR2 FNYEAQ. This CDR3 spans 17 amino acids. Written as DNA, the CDR3 is TGTGCCAGCAGCTTAGTATTACGGACGAGCTCCTACAATGAGCAGTTCTTC. Translated, it gives CASSLVLRTSSYNEQFF. The variable domain in full, with the rest retrieved from reference TRBV7-6 and TRBJ2-1, is GAGVSQSPRYKVTKRGQDVALRCDPISGHVSLYWYRQALGQGPEFLTYFNYEAQQDKSGLPNDRFSAERPEGSISTLTIQRTEQRDSAMYRCASSLVLRTSSYNEQFFGPGTRLTVL.

This sequence joins TRBV5-4 and TRBJ2-1, with D possibly called TRBD1 or TRBD2 (6 bases each). V was clipped by 0 bases and J by 0 bases, with 13 bases between them. Looked up from germline, CDR1 is SGHNT and CDR2 is YYREEE (reference sequence). The CDR3 is 17 residues long. CDR3 DNA: TGTGCCAGCAGCTTGGAGGGACTCAGGGGCTCCTACAATGAGCAGTTCTTC. It codes for CASSLEGLRGSYNEQFF. Full variable domain (outside the CDR3, taken from reference TRBV5-4 and TRBJ2-1): ETGVTQSPTHLIKTRGQQVTLRCSSQSGHNTVSWYQQALGQGPQFIFQYYREEENGRGNFPPRFSGLQFPNYSSELNVNALELDDSALYLCASSLEGLRGSYNEQFFGPGTRLTVL.

The V gene is TRBV19, the J gene TRBJ2-1; D possibly corresponds to TRBD2 (5 bases). V shed 6 bases and J shed 1 base, with 10 bases lying between them. Germline V gene sequence: CDR1 LNHDA, CDR2 SQIVND (reference sequence). CDR3 size: 14 residues. CDR3 sequence: CASRPRGSYNEQFF. CDR3 nucleotides: TGTGCCAGTAGGCCTCGAGGGTCCTACAATGAGCAGTTCTTC.

The rearrangement uses TRBV6-1 and TRBJ2-2; TRBD1 might be the D (6 bases). CDR3 length equals 17 residues. Germline lookup yields CDR1 MNHNS and CDR2 SASEGT. Trimming left V 3 bases short and J 3 bases short, with 17 bases between. The CDR3, as DNA: TGTGCCAGCAGTGAGTTTTTCGGGACACTTGACACCGGGGAGCTGTTTTTT. This sequence encodes CASSEFFGTLDTGELFF.

In DNA form, the CDR3 reads TGCGCCAGCAGCGAGCCGAGCTCCTACAATGAGCAGTTCTTC. Its translation is CASSEPSSYNEQFF. The rearrangement uses TRBV5-1 and TRBJ2-1; D gene unclear. V was clipped by 4 bases and J by 0 bases, with 8 bases between them. The CDR3 runs to 14 residues. Germline assignment: CDR1 SGHRS and CDR2 YFSETQ.

This sequence joins TRBV30 and TRBJ2-3; a possible D gene is TRBD2 (5 bases). The CDR3 spans 16 residues. Trimming took 0 bases from V and 2 from J, leaving 15 bases between them. Germline V gene sequence: CDR1 GTSNPN, CDR2 SVGIG (reference sequence). The CDR3 region is CAWSVPQRRITDTQYF. The CDR3 coding sequence is TGTGCCTGGAGTGTACCCCAGCGGCGAATCACAGATACGCAGTATTTT.

This rearrangement joins TRBV9 to TRBJ2-3; 15 positions agree with TRBD2. The V segment lost 3 bases and the J segment 9 bases; nucleotides outside the gene matches: 5. The CDR3 has 15 residues. In germline, CDR1 is SGDLS, CDR2 YYNGEE. The CDR3 protein is CASSGPGTSGGTQYF. DNA of the CDR3: TGTGCCAGCAGCGGACCCGGGACTAGCGGGGGGACGCAGTATTTT.

V and J are TRBV7-9 and TRBJ1-6; TRBD1 aligns across 7 bases. J was trimmed by 5 bases and V by 5 bases; bases with no gene match: 6. Looked up from germline, CDR1 is SEHNR and CDR2 is FQNEAQ (reference sequence). The CDR3 is made up of 15 amino acids. CDR3 nucleotide sequence: TGTGCCAGCAGCCCACCGGGACAGCATAATTCACCCCTCCACTTT. Amino acids: CASSPPGQHNSPLHF.

The gene calls are TRBV9 and TRBJ2-2, with D tentatively TRBD2 (6 bases). V was cut by 0 bases and J by 5 bases, with 14 bases left in between. Germline V gene sequence: CDR1 SGDLS, CDR2 YYNGEE. CDR3 length: 16 residues. The CDR3 region is CASSVAWGVGTGELFF. The DNA of the CDR3 is TGTGCCAGCAGCGTAGCTTGGGGGGTCGGAACCGGGGAGCTGTTTTTT.

This clone was picked up one time. As DNA, the CDR3 is TGTGCCATCAGTGACTCCGCGGGGGGGCCCTATGAGCAGTTCTTC. As protein: CAISDSAGGPYEQFF. This chain links TRBV10-3 with TRBJ2-1; TRBD2 matches 9 bases. CDR3 length: 15 amino acids. In germline, CDR1 is ENHRY, CDR2 SYGVKD. V lost 3 bases to trimming and J lost 8 bases; unmatched junction nucleotides: 8.

The chain joins TRBV10-3 to TRBJ2-5; D call uncertain. The CDR3 has 13 amino acids. CDR1 is ENHRY and CDR2 is SYGVKD in the germline V gene. V lost 1 base and J lost 13, with 16 bases in between. The CDR3 nucleotides are TGTGCCATCAGTGAGTGGTCAGAACCCACTCGGTACTTC. Encoded protein: CAISEWSEPTRYF.